The TCR beta chain under discussion was sequenced for a study of blood T cell repertoires in COVID-19. CDR1 is LNHDA, CDR2 SQIVND, per germline (reference sequence). Trimming left V 5 bases short and J 4 bases short, with 12 bases between. This CDR3 has 14 amino acids. Assay used: immunoSEQ multiplex PCR; TCRdb lists only in-frame clones, some missing. The table shows 80,000 to 100,000 clones, with roughly 95% occurring only once. Sequences were obtained from peripheral blood. The TCR originated in a human donor with active COVID-19. The donor label of this sample is uncertain. V usage is TRBV19 and J usage is TRBJ2-1; a possible D gene is TRBD2 (6 bases). The CDR3 is CASSPRLVYNEQFF. In nucleotides, the CDR3 is TGTGCCAGTAGTCCCAGACTAGTATACAATGAGCAGTTCTTC.